One and the same sample provided the 26 T cell receptor beta chains below, sequenced in a study of technical replicates of blood from a handful of donors. Generated by immunoSEQ multiplex PCR, the TCRdb table keeps only in-frame clones and is missing some. The sample consists of about 48,000 clones, roughly 90% of them appearing once. The specimen sequenced was PBMCs. These receptors came from a human donor in good health. Some clones in this sample may be carry-over from other donors' samples.

This chain connects TRBV5-1 to TRBJ2-5; 11 positions match TRBD1. The length of the CDR3 is 15 residues. The ends lost 2 bases at V and 8 bases at J; junction bases unmatched: 8. Germline loops: CDR1 SGHRS, CDR2 YFSETQ. CDR3 nucleotides: TGCGCCAGCAGCTTCGGGACAGGGGGGGATGGTACCCAGTACTTC. Translated, it gives CASSFGTGGDGTQYF.

The table lists this clone with a few counts. The chain employs TRBV30 and TRBJ1-4; 8 bases align to TRBD1. The CDR3 length is 13 residues. CDR1 GTSNPN and CDR2 SVGIG come from the germline V gene (reference sequence). After removal of 6 bases from V and 7 bases from J, the junction contained 7 bases not matched to a gene. The DNA for the CDR3 is TGTGCCTGTGGGACAGGTTTGATTGAAAAACTGTTTTTT. Translated: CACGTGLIEKLFF. The complete variable domain, with remaining parts taken from reference TRBV30 and TRBJ1-4, reads SQTIHQWPATLVQPVGSPLSLECTVEGTSNPNLYWYRQAAGRGLQLLFYSVGIGQISSEVPQNLSASRPQDRQFILSSKKLLLSDSGFYLCACGTGLIEKLFFGSGTQLSVL.

The V and J genes are TRBV30 and TRBJ2-7; 9 bases are shared with TRBD2. CDR1 GTSNPN and CDR2 SVGIG come from the germline V gene (reference sequence). This CDR3 contains 13 residues. V gave up 3 bases and J gave up 4 bases; unmatched junction bases: 4. CDR3 residues: CAWRAGGMYEQYF. DNA of the CDR3: TGTGCCTGGAGGGCGGGAGGGATGTACGAGCAGTACTTC. The whole variable domain, filled in from reference TRBV30 and TRBJ2-7, reads SQTIHQWPATLVQPVGSPLSLECTVEGTSNPNLYWYRQAAGRGLQLLFYSVGIGQISSEVPQNLSASRPQDRQFILSSKKLLLSDSGFYLCAWRAGGMYEQYFGPGTRLTVT.

This clone was observed once. This chain uses TRBV5-1 with TRBJ1-1, with D hard to call. CDR1 is SGHRS and CDR2 is YFSETQ in the germline V gene. The V end lost 8 bases, the J end lost 2 bases, and 13 bases lay between the germline ends. The CDR3 runs to 13 residues. In DNA form, the CDR3 reads TGCGCCAGTATGGCGGATCCAAACACTGAAGCTTTCTTT. Amino acids: CASMADPNTEAFF.

The J gene is TRBJ1-2, the V gene TRBV10-1, with D possibly being TRBD1 (5 bases). The CDR3 runs to 12 residues. Trimming removed 9 bases at V and 4 bases at J, with 12 bases between. Germline values: CDR1 WNHNN, CDR2 SYGVQD (reference sequence). CDR3 DNA sequence: TGCGCCAGACACAGGACCGGCTATGGCTACACCTTC. Its translation: CARHRTGYGYTF.

As DNA, the CDR3 is TGTGCCAGCAGCTTACCTAGCGGGAGCTCCTACGAGCAGTACTTC. Translation: CASSLPSGSSYEQYF. V gene TRBV7-9 combines with J gene TRBJ2-7, with 10 positions matching TRBD2. Germline assignment: CDR1 SEHNR and CDR2 FQNEAQ (reference sequence). V was pared by 2 bases and J by 0 bases, with 1 base of the junction left unmatched. The CDR3 totals 15 residues.

This chain connects TRBV7-8 to TRBJ2-3; 8 nucleotides match TRBD2. The V gene end was trimmed by 2 bases and the J gene end by 1 base; junction bases not matched to a gene: 5. The CDR3 is 16 residues long. CDR1 is SGHVS, CDR2 FQNEAQ, per germline. In nucleotides, the CDR3 is TGTGCCAGCAGCTTACAGCGGCGGGGGGGCACAGATACGCAGTATTTT. The encoded protein is CASSLQRRGGTDTQYF.

A word on this clone: An end of the junction does not agree with germline; a read error may underlie this. The chain employs TRBV6-1 and TRBJ2-3; no reliable D call. Germline V gene sequence: CDR1 MNHNS, CDR2 SASEGT. The CDR3 contains 14 residues. The CDR3: CASSEALGTDTQYF. The CDR3 DNA follows: TGTGCCAGCAGTGAAGCCCTAGGCACCGATACGCAGTATTTT.

This rearrangement joins TRBV2 to TRBJ2-6, with D perhaps TRBD1 (5 bases). CDR3 length equals 16 residues. V gave up 6 bases and J gave up 0 bases, with 12 bases separating them. From germline, CDR1 is SNHLY and CDR2 FYNNEI. The CDR3 sequence is CASRQAPSSGANVLTF. DNA of the CDR3: TGTGCCAGCAGACAGGCTCCCTCCTCTGGGGCCAACGTCCTGACTTTC.

The chain recombines TRBV5-1 with TRBJ2-7, with D perhaps TRBD1 (6 bases). The CDR3 has 14 residues. With 3 bases removed from V and 6 bases from J, the gap between germline ends came to 16 bases. Germline CDR1 and CDR2: SGHRS and YFSETQ. The CDR3: CASSWSLQGGEQYF. Here the CDR3 DNA reads TGCGCCAGCAGCTGGAGTCTACAGGGTGGCGAGCAGTACTTC.

The chain is built from TRBV7-8 and TRBJ2-3; TRBD2 agrees at 11 bases. Per the germline V gene, CDR1 is SGHVS and CDR2 is FQNEAQ. J lost 2 bases, V lost 2 bases, and 9 bases had no gene match. The CDR3 has 18 amino acids. CDR3 sequence (DNA): TGTGCCAGCAGCTTACCCCTCGGGACTAGCGGCCTCACAGATACGCAGTATTTT. Translated, it gives CASSLPLGTSGLTDTQYF.

This clone was counted once. The CDR3 DNA follows: TGTGCCACCGATCTAGCGGGGGGGAGCACAGATACGCAGTATTTT. Protein sequence: CATDLAGGSTDTQYF. This chain connects TRBV19 to TRBJ2-3; 12 bases fit TRBD2. With 10 bases clipped from V and 0 bases from J, the junction kept 5 bases outside the gene matches. CDR1 is LNHDA and CDR2 is SQIVND in the germline V gene (reference sequence). This CDR3 region has 15 residues.

The J gene is TRBJ1-1, the V gene TRBV6-6, with D possibly matching TRBD1 (5 bases). This CDR3 is built from 16 residues. From germline, CDR1 is MNHNY and CDR2 SVGAGI (reference sequence). V shed 4 bases and J shed 1 base, with 16 bases lying between them. CDR3 in amino acids: CASSFGHRTSNTEAFF. CDR3 bases: TGTGCCAGCAGTTTTGGACACCGTACCTCGAACACTGAAGCTTTCTTT.

By share, this clone counts as medium-sized. The rearrangement joins TRBV29-1 to TRBJ1-2, with 8 bases identical to TRBD1. V dropped 3 bases and J dropped 4; count of bases not matched to a gene: 4. The CDR3 has 13 residues. Germline CDR1 is SQVTM and CDR2 is ANQGSEA. The CDR3 reads CSVETGVLYGYTF. DNA of the CDR3: TGCAGCGTTGAGACAGGGGTCCTCTATGGCTACACCTTC.

The J gene is TRBJ2-3, the V gene TRBV18; no firm D call. The CDR3 is 12 residues long. V dropped 5 bases and J dropped 0 bases, with 3 bases sitting between them. Germline V gives CDR1 KGHSH, CDR2 LQKENI. The CDR3 DNA sequence: TGTGCCAGCTCATCTAGCACAGATACGCAGTATTTT. It is translated as CASSSSTDTQYF. The variable domain in full, completed from reference TRBV18 and TRBJ2-3, reads NAGVMQNPRHLVRRRGQEARLRCSPMKGHSHVYWYRQLPEEGLKFMVYLQKENIIDESGMPKERFSAEFPKEGPSILRIQQVVRGDSAAYFCASSSSTDTQYFGPGTRLTVL.

The chain recombines TRBV6-5 with TRBJ1-1; possibly TRBD1 for D (5 bases). The CDR3 spans 13 residues. From germline, CDR1 is MNHEY and CDR2 SVGAGI. The ends were cut back, 4 bases at V and 4 bases at J, with 10 bases in the middle. The CDR3 nucleotides read TGTGCCAGCAGTTTGGGGCTTATCACTGAAGCTTTCTTT. This translates into CASSLGLITEAFF.

The chain recombines TRBV6-5 with TRBJ2-2, with TRBD1 as a possible D gene (5 bases). Trimming pared 0 bases from V and 4 bases from J, leaving 6 bases between. Germline V gene lookup returns CDR1 MNHEY and CDR2 SVGAGI. This CDR3 is built from 14 residues. The CDR3 region is CASSYSDITGELFF. The CDR3 DNA is TGTGCCAGCAGTTACTCGGACATCACCGGGGAGCTGTTTTTT.

V is TRBV5-1 and J is TRBJ1-3; the D is unclear. Germline lookup yields CDR1 SGHRS and CDR2 YFSETQ. This CDR3 spans 13 amino acids. The V end was cut by 5 bases, the J end by 2 bases, with 8 bases between. The DNA of the CDR3 is TGCGCCAGCAGAATAACAGCTGGAAACACCATATATTTT. This encodes CASRITAGNTIYF.

The rearrangement links TRBV7-9 to TRBJ1-2; 7 bases are shared with TRBD1. V was clipped by 2 bases and J by 8 bases; unmatched bases: 11. Germline CDR1 reads SEHNR; CDR2 reads FQNEAQ (reference sequence). This CDR3 contains 15 residues. DNA for the CDR3: TGTGCCAGCAGCTTATACGAGACAGGGAGAGACGGCTACACCTTC. This gives the protein CASSLYETGRDGYTF.

V and J are TRBV5-4 and TRBJ2-2, with D perhaps TRBD2 (5 bases). V lost 5 bases to trimming and J lost 7 bases, with 12 bases between them. The CDR3 contains 13 residues. CDR1 is SGHNT and CDR2 is YYREEE in the germline V gene (reference sequence). The CDR3 region is CASRSPRGGELFF. The CDR3 coding sequence is TGTGCCAGCAGGTCGCCCCGGGGCGGGGAGCTGTTTTTT.

The chain has TRBV30 and TRBJ2-3; D gene ambiguous. The CDR3 runs to 11 residues. V was trimmed by 0 bases and J by 6 bases, leaving 4 bases between them. Germline V CDR1 and CDR2: GTSNPN, SVGIG (reference sequence). The DNA for the CDR3 is TGTGCCTGGAGTGTCTCCGATACGCAGTATTTT. This codes for CAWSVSDTQYF.

The chain recombines TRBV19 with TRBJ2-7; the D is unclear. The length of the CDR3 is 13 residues. Germline CDR1 is LNHDA and CDR2 is SQIVND (reference sequence). V dropped 0 bases and J dropped 3 bases, with 6 bases sitting between them. CDR3 coding DNA: TGTGCCAGTAGTATAGAGGCAGGCTACGAGCAGTACTTC. It encodes CASSIEAGYEQYF.

This clone has more than one count but fewer than ten. This chain uses TRBV29-1 with TRBJ1-2; D remains unclear. Germline V gene lookup returns CDR1 SQVTM and CDR2 ANQGSEA. The V and J ends lost 7 bases and 5 bases respectively, with 17 bases between them. The CDR3 runs to 13 residues. The CDR3 loop is CSAGPDGLYGYTF. CDR3 DNA sequence: TGCAGCGCTGGGCCCGACGGCTTATATGGCTACACCTTC.

The rearrangement links TRBV4-3 to TRBJ2-7; D gene uncertain. Trimming pared 2 bases from V and 6 bases from J, leaving 14 bases between. The CDR3 sequence is 14 residues long. CDR1 and CDR2 (germline): LGHNA, YSLEER. The CDR3 loop is CASSQFRSTVEQYF. In nucleotides, the CDR3 is TGCGCCAGCAGCCAATTTAGAAGCACCGTCGAGCAGTACTTC.

The chain employs TRBV6-1 and TRBJ1-3; D is perhaps TRBD1 (6 bases). Germline V lookup: CDR1 MNHNS, CDR2 SASEGT. This CDR3 has 13 residues. Trimming removed 11 bases from V and 4 bases from J, with 15 bases in between. In DNA, the CDR3 is TGTGCCGGCAAACAGGGAGCAGGAAACACCATATATTTT. This codes for CAGKQGAGNTIYF.

The chain employs TRBV29-1 and TRBJ2-7; D may be TRBD2 (6 bases). Per the germline V gene, CDR1 is SQVTM and CDR2 is ANQGSEA. The V end was cut by 1 base, the J end by 0 bases, with 16 bases between. This CDR3 comprises 16 residues. As DNA, the CDR3 is TGCAGCGTTGAAGGTGGGGACTCCTTTAGCTCCTACGAGCAGTACTTC. This codes for CSVEGGDSFSSYEQYF.